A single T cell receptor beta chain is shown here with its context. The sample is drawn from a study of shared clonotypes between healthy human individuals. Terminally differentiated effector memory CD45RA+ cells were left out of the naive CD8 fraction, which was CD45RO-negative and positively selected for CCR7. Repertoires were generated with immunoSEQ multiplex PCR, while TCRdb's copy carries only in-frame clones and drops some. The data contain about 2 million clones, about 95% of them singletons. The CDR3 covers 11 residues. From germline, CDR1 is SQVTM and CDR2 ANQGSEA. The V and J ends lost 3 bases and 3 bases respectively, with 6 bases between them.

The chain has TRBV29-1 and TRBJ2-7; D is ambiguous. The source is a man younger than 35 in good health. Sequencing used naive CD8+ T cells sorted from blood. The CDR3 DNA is TGCAGCGTTGATTCCAACTACGAGCAGTACTTC. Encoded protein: CSVDSNYEQYF.